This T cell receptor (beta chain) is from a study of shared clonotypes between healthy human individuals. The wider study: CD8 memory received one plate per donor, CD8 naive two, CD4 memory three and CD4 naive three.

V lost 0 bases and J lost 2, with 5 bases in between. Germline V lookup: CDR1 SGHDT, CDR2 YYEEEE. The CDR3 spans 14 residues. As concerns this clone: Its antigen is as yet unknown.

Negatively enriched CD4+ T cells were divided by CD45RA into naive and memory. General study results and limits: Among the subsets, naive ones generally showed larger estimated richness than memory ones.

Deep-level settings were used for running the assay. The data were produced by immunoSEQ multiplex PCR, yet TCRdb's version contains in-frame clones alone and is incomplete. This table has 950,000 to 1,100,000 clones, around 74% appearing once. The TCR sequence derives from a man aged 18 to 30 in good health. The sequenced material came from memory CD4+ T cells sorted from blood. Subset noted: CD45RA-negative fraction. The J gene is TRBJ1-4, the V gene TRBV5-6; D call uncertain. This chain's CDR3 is CASSLVSTNEKLFF. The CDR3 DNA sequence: TGTGCCAGCAGCTTGGTCTCCACTAATGAAAAACTGTTTTTT.